Below, 14 T cell receptor beta chains from the same sample are listed, as sequenced in a study of cytomegalovirus exposure and HLA in healthy donors. PCR employed 60 Vbeta and 13 Jbeta primers. The table came from immunoSEQ multiplex PCR; TCRdb's copy has only in-frame clones and leaves some out. The sample lists around 170,000 clones; over 60% were seen once. Sequencing was performed on PBMCs. The receptors here all came from a girl between 10 and 17 years old in good health and CMV-seronegative.

This sequence joins TRBV12-5 and TRBJ1-1; 7 bases align to TRBD1. V shed 1 base, J shed 4 bases, and the junction held 9 bases outside the gene matches. The CDR3 has 16 residues. Germline lookup yields CDR1 LGHNT and CDR2 FRNRAP. In DNA, the CDR3 is TGTGCTAGTGGTTTGGGTCCGACAGGGTTTATCACTGAAGCTTTCTTT. It encodes CASGLGPTGFITEAFF.

The V and J genes are TRBV5-1 and TRBJ1-1; D call uncertain. V shed 4 bases and J shed 4 bases, with 14 bases lying between them. Germline V gives CDR1 SGHRS, CDR2 YFSETQ. The CDR3 spans 14 residues. The CDR3 loop is CASSPGETGTEAFF. The CDR3 region has the DNA TGCGCCAGCAGCCCCGGAGAAACGGGCACTGAAGCTTTCTTT.

V is TRBV7-9 and J is TRBJ1-1; maybe TRBD1 (6 bases). This CDR3 spans 14 amino acids. Germline lookup yields CDR1 SEHNR and CDR2 FQNEAQ (reference sequence). V was cut by 3 bases and J by 2 bases, with 10 bases left in between. As DNA, the CDR3 is TGTGCCAGCAGCTTCGTAGGGGGAAACACTGAAGCTTTCTTT. It specifies CASSFVGGNTEAFF.

The J gene is TRBJ2-5, the V gene TRBV12-5; a possible D gene is TRBD2 (6 bases). CDR1 and CDR2 from the germline V gene are LGHNT and FRNRAP. Trimming shortened V by 1 base and J by 5 bases, and 11 bases separated the two germline ends. The CDR3 loop spans 14 amino acids. This chain's CDR3 is CASGLGAAGETQYF. The CDR3 nucleotides are TGTGCTAGTGGTTTGGGAGCGGCGGGGGAGACCCAGTACTTC.

On this clone itself: Other DNA sequences from this sample encode an identical CDR3 as well. V and J are TRBV5-1 and TRBJ1-4; 7 bases fit TRBD1. CDR1 and CDR2 from the germline V gene are SGHRS and YFSETQ. This CDR3 comprises 14 residues. The junction had 0 bases not matched to a gene; V was cut back by 0 bases and J by 4 bases. The CDR3 nucleotides are TGCGCCAGCAGCTTGGGACAGGGTAATGAAAAACTGTTTTTT. It yields the protein CASSLGQGNEKLFF.

Written as DNA, the CDR3 is TGCGCCAGCAGCTTGGAGGGCAGGGTGGGTCAGCCCCAGCATTTT. Residues: CASSLEGRVGQPQHF. The chain joins TRBV5-1 to TRBJ1-5, with D possibly being TRBD1 (5 bases). Germline CDR1 reads SGHRS; CDR2 reads YFSETQ. Trimming took off 0 bases at V and 6 bases at J, with 13 bases between the two ends. The CDR3 is 15 residues long.

J is TRBJ1-3 and V is TRBV5-1; D remains ambiguous. Trimming shortened V by 9 bases and J by 3 bases, and 13 bases separated the two germline ends. This CDR3 contains 13 residues. Germline CDR1 SGHRS, CDR2 YFSETQ. The CDR3 DNA reads as TGCGCCACCGCGAGGGAGGTTGGAAACACCATATATTTT. It codes for CATAREVGNTIYF.

The chain employs TRBV11-2 and TRBJ2-7; 7 positions match TRBD1. CDR3 length: 16 residues. Germline values: CDR1 SGHAT, CDR2 FQNNGV. Trimming removed 1 base from V and 6 bases from J; junction bases left unmatched: 12. CDR3: CASSLAPGTDRSEQYF. The CDR3 bases are TGTGCCAGCAGCTTAGCACCGGGGACAGACAGGTCCGAGCAGTACTTC.

This chain links TRBV27 with TRBJ2-5; 11 nucleotides align to TRBD2. The DNA matches TRBJ2-7 better at its end, which makes the J call doubtful. Germline CDR1 MNHEY, CDR2 SMNVEV (reference sequence). This CDR3 has 15 amino acids. The CDR3 nucleotides read TGTGCCAGCAGTTTATCTCTAGCGGGGGGCTACGAGCAGTACTTC. Its protein product is CASSLSLAGGYEQYF.

This chain uses TRBV5-6 with TRBJ1-4; 8 bases fit TRBD1. This CDR3 comprises 15 residues. Germline CDR1 and CDR2: SGHDT and YYEEEE. Losses at the gene ends were 5 bases for V and 3 bases for J; bases not matched to a gene: 6. CDR3 region: CASRPRDRPNEKLFF. The CDR3 DNA reads TGTGCCAGCAGACCTCGGGACAGGCCTAATGAAAAACTGTTTTTT.

The gene calls are TRBV5-1 and TRBJ1-4, with a tentative D call TRBD1 (6 bases). Trimming shortened V by 4 bases and J by 1 base, and 14 bases separated the two germline ends. CDR1 and CDR2 (germline): SGHRS, YFSETQ. This CDR3 region has 16 residues. The CDR3, as DNA: TGCGCCAGCAGCCTCAGGGGTTTAGGAACTAATGAAAAACTGTTTTTT. Its protein product is CASSLRGLGTNEKLFF.

This clone was detected a few times. This rearrangement joins TRBV29-1 to TRBJ1-1; perhaps TRBD1 as D (6 bases). This CDR3 region has 13 residues. Germline CDR1 SQVTM, CDR2 ANQGSEA. Trimming took off 6 bases at V and 4 bases at J, with 15 bases between the two ends. CDR3 protein: CSVSGVRSTEAFF. The CDR3 DNA sequence: TGCAGCGTGTCAGGGGTAAGGAGCACTGAAGCTTTCTTT.

This chain joins TRBV19 and TRBJ1-2, with D hard to call. The germline V gene encodes CDR1 LNHDA and CDR2 SQIVND (reference sequence). Trimming removed 2 bases at V and 1 base at J, with 11 bases between. The CDR3 covers 15 residues. DNA for the CDR3: TGTGCCAGTAGTATAAGTTGGAGGAATAACTATGGCTACACCTTC. Protein: CASSISWRNNYGYTF.

The gene calls are TRBV6-1 and TRBJ2-1; 9 positions match TRBD1. Germline V gene sequence: CDR1 MNHNS, CDR2 SASEGT. Trimming took 11 bases from V and 5 from J; bases not matched to a gene: 4. The CDR3 is 12 residues long. The CDR3 DNA sequence: TGTGCCGGACAGGGGCCAGACAATGAGCAGTTCTTC. Its translation is CAGQGPDNEQFF.